The following is a TCR beta chain sequence with its context. The antigen remains undetermined. The data were produced by immunoSEQ multiplex PCR, yet TCRdb's version contains in-frame clones alone and is incomplete. The sample records 65,000 to 85,000 clones, about 87% being singletons. V shed 5 bases and J shed 5 bases, with 15 bases lying between them. Germline V gives CDR1 SGHVS, CDR2 FQNEAQ. The length of the CDR3 is 14 residues. This specimen belongs to a study of T cell responses to AZD1222 COVID-19 vaccine. Study outcomes and limitations: Regions 160-218 and 743-854 held dominance among vaccine-associated CD4 TCRs, which spanned spike.

The sequence was obtained from an adult who received the MenACWY meningococcal vaccine as a control. The chain recombines TRBV7-8 with TRBJ2-5, with D possibly being TRBD1 (6 bases). The specimen was peripheral blood, collected 28 days after the second dose of the MenACWY control vaccine. DNA for the CDR3: TGTGCCAGCAGCCAACAGGGTTTTCTGGAGACCCAGTACTTC. Protein sequence: CASSQQGFLETQYF.